This T cell receptor (beta chain) was profiled in a study of T cells in Graves' hyperthyroidism and ophthalmopathy. This clonotype was counted a few times. Its cognate antigen is unknown. Investigators excluded patients with uncontrolled infection, other autoimmune disease, pregnancy or lactation. The CDR3 regions of TCR beta were amplified from RNA transcripts. Researchers ran a first-round RT-PCR on the TCR CDR3 using the HTBI primer set. TCRdb re-derived calls from the multiplex PCR reads in MiXCR, one entry per CDR3 protein. The repertoire consists of hundreds of thousands of distinct CDR3 sequences, with 35% to 45% occurring once and the leading ten covering 7% to 10%. Whole-study findings and limits: Among clonotypes expanded in thyroid above 0.001, most were also found in blood.

Sequencing was performed on blood. This receptor was obtained from a man between 18 and 35 years old with Graves' hyperthyroidism.

The chain's CDR3 is CASSFGTATDTQYF. The CDR3 DNA reads as TGCGCCAGCAGCTTCGGGACAGCAACAGATACGCAGTATTTT. This sequence joins TRBV5-1 and TRBJ2-3; 7 bases agree with TRBD1. This CDR3 region has 14 residues. Trimming at V came to 2 bases and at J to 3 bases, leaving 3 bases not matched to a gene. Germline V lookup: CDR1 SGHRS, CDR2 YFSETQ.